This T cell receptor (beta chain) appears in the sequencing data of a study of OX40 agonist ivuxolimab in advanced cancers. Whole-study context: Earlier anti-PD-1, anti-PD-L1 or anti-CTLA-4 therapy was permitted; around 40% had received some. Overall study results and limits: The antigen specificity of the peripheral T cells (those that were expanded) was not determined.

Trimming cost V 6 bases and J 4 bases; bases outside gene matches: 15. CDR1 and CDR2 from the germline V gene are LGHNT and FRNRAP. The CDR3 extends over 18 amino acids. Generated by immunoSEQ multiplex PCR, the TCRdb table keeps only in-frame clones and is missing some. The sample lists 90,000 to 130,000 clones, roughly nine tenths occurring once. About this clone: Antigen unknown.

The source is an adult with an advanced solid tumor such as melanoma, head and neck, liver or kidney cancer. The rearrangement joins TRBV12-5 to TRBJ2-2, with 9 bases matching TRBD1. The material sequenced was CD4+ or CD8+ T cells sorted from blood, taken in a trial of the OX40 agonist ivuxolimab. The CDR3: CASGAGTGFYSGTGELFF. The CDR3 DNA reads TGTGCTAGTGGGGCCGGGACAGGGTTTTATTCCGGCACCGGGGAGCTGTTTTTT.